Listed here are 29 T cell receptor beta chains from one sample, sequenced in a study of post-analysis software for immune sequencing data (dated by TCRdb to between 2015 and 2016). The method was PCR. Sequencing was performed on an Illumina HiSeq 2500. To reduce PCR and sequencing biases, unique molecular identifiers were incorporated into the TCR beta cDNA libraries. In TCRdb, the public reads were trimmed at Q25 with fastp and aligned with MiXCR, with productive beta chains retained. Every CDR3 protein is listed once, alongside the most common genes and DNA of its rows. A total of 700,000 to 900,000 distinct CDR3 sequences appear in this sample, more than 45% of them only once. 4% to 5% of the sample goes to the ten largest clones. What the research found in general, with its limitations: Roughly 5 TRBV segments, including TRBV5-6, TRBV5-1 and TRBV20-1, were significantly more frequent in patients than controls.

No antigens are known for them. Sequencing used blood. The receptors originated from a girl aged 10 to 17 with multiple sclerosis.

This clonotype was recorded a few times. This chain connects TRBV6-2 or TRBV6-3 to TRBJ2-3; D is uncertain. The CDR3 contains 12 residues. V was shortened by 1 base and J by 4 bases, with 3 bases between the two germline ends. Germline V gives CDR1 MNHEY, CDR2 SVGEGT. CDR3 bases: TGTGCCAGCAGTTACTTGGCAGATACGCAGTATTTT. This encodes CASSYLADTQYF.

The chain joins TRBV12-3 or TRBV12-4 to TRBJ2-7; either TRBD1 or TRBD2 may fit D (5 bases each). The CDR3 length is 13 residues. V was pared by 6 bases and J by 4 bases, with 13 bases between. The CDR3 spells CASSRGSYYEQYF. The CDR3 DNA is TGTGCCAGCAGCCGGGGCAGCTATTACGAGCAGTACTTC.

CDR3 nucleotides: TGCGCCAGCAGCCAGGGACAGGACGCAACCTACGAGCAGTACTTC. Translating gives CASSQGQDATYEQYF. The chain carries TRBV4-1 and TRBJ2-7; 8 nucleotides match TRBD1. Germline V gene sequence: CDR1 MGHRA, CDR2 YSYEKL. J was trimmed by 2 bases and V by 3 bases; bases with no gene match: 6. This CDR3 spans 15 amino acids.

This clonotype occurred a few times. CDR3 sequence reads: CASSQGEFDEQFF. The CDR3 nucleotides read TGTGCCAGCAGCCAAGGGGAGTTCGATGAGCAGTTCTTC. This chain connects TRBV4-2 to TRBJ2-1; possible D gene TRBD2, 5 bases. The germline CDR1 and CDR2 sequences are LGHNA and YNFKEQ. The CDR3 has 13 amino acids. V lost 1 base, J lost 8 bases, and 9 bases lay in between.

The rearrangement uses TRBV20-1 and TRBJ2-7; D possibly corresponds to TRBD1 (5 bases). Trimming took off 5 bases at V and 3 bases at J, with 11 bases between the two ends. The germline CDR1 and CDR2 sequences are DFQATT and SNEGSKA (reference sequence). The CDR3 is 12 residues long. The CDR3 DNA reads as TGCAGTGCTTCGGACACACTCTACGAGCAGTACTTC. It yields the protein CSASDTLYEQYF.

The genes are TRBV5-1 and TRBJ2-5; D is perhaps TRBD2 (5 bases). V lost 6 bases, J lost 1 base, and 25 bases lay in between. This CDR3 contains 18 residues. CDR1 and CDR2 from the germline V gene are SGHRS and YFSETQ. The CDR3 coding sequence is TGCGCCAGCAATGGTGAGGGCGCCGAACCAGAATTCCAAGAGACCCAGTACTTC. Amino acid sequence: CASNGEGAEPEFQETQYF.

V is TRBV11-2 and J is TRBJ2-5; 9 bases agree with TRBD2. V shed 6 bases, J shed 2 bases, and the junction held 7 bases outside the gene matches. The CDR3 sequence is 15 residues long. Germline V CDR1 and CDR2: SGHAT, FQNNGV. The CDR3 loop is CASRPIAGAQETQYF. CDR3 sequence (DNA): TGTGCCAGCAGGCCTATAGCGGGAGCTCAAGAGACCCAGTACTTC.

This CDR3 reads CASSLLGGGQETQYF. In DNA form, the CDR3 reads TGTGCCAGCAGCCTACTTGGGGGGGGCCAAGAGACCCAGTACTTC. The V call is TRBV7-3, the J call TRBJ2-5; 7 positions match TRBD2. The CDR3 extends over 15 amino acids. Trimming removed 5 bases from V and 1 base from J; junction bases left unmatched: 7. Germline CDR1 reads SGHTA; CDR2 reads FQGTGA.

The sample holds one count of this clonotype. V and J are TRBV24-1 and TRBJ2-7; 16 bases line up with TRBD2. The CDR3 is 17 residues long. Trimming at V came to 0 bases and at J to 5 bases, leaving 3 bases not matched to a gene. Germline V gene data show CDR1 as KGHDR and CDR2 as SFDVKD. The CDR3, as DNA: TGTGCCACCAGTGATTTGGGGACTAGCGGGAGGGTAGACGAGCAGTACTTC. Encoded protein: CATSDLGTSGRVDEQYF.

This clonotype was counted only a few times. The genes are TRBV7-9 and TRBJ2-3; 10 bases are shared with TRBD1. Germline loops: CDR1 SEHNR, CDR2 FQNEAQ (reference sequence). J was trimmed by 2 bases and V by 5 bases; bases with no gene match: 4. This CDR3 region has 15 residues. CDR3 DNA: TGTGCCAGCAGCCGGACAGGGGGAAACACAGATACGCAGTATTTT. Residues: CASSRTGGNTDTQYF.

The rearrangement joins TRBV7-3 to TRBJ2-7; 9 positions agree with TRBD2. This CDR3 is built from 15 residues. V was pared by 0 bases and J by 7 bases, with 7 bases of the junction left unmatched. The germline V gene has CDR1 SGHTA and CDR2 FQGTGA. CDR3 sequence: CASSLTSASGIEQYF. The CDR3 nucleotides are TGTGCCAGCAGCTTAACGTCGGCTAGCGGGATAGAGCAGTACTTC. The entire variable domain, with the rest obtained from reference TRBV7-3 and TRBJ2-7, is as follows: GAGVSQTPSNKVTEKGKYVELRCDPISGHTALYWYRQSLGQGPEFLIYFQGTGAADDSGLPNDRFFAVRPEGSVSTLKIQRTERGDSAVYLCASSLTSASGIEQYFGPGTRLTVT.

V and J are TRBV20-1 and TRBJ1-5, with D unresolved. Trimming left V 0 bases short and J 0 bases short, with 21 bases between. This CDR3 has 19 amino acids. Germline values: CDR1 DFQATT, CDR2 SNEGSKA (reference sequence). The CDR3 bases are TGCAGTGCTAGAGACCCCCGGGAGGTCGGCTCTTATAGCAATCAGCCCCAGCATTTT. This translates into CSARDPREVGSYSNQPQHF.

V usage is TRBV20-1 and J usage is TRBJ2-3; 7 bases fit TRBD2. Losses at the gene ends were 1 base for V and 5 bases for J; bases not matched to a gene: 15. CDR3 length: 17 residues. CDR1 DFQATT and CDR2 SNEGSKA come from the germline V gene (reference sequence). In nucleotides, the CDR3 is TGCAGTGCTAGAGGGGCCATGACTAGCCATAGGCAAGATACGCAGTATTTT. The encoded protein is CSARGAMTSHRQDTQYF.

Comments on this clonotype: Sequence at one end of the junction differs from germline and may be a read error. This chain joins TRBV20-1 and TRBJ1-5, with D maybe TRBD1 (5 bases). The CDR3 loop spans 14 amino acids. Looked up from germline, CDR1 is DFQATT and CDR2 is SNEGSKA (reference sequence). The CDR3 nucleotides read TGCAGTGCTAGATTGACAGAAATGAATCGGCCCCAGCATTTT. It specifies CSARLTEMNRPQHF.

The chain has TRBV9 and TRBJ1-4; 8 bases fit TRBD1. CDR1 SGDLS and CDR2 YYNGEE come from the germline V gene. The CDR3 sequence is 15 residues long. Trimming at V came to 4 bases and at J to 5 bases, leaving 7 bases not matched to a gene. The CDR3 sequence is CASSPRTGKNEKLFF. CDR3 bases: TGTGCCAGCAGCCCTAGGACAGGGAAGAATGAAAAACTGTTTTTT.

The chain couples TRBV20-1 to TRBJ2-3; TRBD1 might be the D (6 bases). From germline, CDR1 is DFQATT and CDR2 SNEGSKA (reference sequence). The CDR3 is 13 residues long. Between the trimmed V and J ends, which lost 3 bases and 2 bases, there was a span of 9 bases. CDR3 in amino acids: CSASRDNTDTQYF. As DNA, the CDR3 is TGCAGTGCTAGCAGGGACAACACAGATACGCAGTATTTT.

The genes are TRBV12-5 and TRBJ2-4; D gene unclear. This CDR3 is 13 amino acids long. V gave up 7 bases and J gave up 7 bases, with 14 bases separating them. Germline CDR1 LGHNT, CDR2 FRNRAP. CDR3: CASARNGPNIQYF. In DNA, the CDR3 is TGTGCTAGTGCCCGTAACGGTCCGAACATTCAGTACTTC.

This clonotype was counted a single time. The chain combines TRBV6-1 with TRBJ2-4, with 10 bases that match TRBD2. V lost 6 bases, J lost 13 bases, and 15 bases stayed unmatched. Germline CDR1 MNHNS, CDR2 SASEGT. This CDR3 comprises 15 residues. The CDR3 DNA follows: TGTGCCAGCAGCGATCTAGCGGGAGCAGGCAATGAGCAGTACTTC. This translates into CASSDLAGAGNEQYF.

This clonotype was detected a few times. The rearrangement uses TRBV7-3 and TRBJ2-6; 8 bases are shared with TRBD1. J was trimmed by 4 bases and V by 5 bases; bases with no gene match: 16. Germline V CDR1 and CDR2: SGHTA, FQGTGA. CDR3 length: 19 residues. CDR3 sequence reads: CASSPRFGTGSMGANVLTF. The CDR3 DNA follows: TGTGCCAGCAGCCCAAGATTTGGGACAGGTTCAATGGGGGCCAACGTCCTGACTTTC.

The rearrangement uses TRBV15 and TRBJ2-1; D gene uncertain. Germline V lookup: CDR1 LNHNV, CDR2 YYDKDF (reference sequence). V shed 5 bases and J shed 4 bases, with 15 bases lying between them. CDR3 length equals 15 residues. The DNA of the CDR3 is TGTGCCACCAGCGACCTAACCCACCCTTACAATGAGCAGTTCTTC. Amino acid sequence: CATSDLTHPYNEQFF.

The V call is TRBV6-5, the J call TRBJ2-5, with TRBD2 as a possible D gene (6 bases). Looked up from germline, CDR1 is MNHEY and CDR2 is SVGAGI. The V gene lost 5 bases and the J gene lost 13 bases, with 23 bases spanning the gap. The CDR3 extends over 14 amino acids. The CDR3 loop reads CASSATRTHLDPYF. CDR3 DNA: TGTGCCAGCAGTGCGACTAGAACCCACCTCGACCCGTACTTC.

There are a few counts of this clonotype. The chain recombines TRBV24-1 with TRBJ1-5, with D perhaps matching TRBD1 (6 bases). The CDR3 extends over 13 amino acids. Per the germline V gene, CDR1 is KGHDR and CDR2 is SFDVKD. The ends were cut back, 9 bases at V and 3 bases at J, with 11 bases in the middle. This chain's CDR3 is CATGDRTNQPQHF. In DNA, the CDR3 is TGTGCCACCGGCGACAGGACCAATCAGCCCCAGCATTTT.

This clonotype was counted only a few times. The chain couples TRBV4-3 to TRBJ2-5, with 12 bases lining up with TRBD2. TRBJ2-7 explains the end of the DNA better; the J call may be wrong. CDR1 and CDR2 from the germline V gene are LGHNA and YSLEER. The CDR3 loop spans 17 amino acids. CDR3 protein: CASSQDPRTSGTYEQYF. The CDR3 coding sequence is TGCGCCAGCAGCCAAGATCCCCGGACTAGCGGGACCTACGAGCAGTACTTC.

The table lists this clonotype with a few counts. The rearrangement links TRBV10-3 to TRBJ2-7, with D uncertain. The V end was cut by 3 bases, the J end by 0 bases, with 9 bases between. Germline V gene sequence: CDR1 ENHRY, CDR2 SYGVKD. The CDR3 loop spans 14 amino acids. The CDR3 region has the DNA TGTGCCATCAGTGAACGTGTAAGCTCCTACGAGCAGTACTTC. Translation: CAISERVSSYEQYF.

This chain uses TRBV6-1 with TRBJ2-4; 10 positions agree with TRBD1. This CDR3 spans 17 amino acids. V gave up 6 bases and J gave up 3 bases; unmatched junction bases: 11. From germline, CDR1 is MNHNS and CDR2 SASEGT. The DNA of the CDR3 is TGTGCCAGCAGCGTTCGGACAGGGGGAATCGACAAAAACATTCAGTACTTC. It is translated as CASSVRTGGIDKNIQYF.

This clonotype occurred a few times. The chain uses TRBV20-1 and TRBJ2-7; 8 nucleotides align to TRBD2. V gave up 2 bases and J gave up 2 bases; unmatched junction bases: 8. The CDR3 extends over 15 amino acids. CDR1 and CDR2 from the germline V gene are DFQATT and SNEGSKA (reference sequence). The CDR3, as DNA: TGCAGTGCTAGAACAACGGGGGGGCCTACCTACGAGCAGTACTTC. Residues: CSARTTGGPTYEQYF.

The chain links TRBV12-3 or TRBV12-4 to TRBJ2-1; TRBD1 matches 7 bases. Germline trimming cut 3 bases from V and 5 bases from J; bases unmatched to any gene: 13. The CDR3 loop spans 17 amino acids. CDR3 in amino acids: CASSFLYRGKWNNEQFF. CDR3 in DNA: TGTGCCAGCAGTTTCCTTTACAGGGGAAAGTGGAACAATGAGCAGTTCTTC.

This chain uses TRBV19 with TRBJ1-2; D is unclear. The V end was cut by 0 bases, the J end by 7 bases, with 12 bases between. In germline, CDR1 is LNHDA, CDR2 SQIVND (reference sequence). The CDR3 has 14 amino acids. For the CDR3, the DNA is TGTGCCAGTAGTATAGAGCGGGCGGCTCTTGGCTACACCTTC. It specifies CASSIERAALGYTF.

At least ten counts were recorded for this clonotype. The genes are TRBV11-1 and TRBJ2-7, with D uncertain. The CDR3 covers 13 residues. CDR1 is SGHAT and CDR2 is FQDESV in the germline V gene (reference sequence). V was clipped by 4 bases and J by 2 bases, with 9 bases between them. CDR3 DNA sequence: TGTGCCAGCAGCTCCCCCCCCGCCTACGAGCAGTACTTC. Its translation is CASSSPPAYEQYF.